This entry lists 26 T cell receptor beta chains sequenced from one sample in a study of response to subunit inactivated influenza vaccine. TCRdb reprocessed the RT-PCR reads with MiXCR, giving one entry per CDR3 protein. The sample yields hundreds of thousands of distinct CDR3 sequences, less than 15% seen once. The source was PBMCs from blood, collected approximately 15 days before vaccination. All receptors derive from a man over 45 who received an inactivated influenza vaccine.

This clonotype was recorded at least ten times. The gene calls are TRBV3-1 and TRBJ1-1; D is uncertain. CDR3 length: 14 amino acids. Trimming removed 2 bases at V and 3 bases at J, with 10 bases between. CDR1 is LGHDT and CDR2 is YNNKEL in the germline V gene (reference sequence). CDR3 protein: CASSQLQLDTEAFF. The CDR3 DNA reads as TGTGCCAGCAGCCAATTACAGCTGGACACTGAAGCTTTCTTT.

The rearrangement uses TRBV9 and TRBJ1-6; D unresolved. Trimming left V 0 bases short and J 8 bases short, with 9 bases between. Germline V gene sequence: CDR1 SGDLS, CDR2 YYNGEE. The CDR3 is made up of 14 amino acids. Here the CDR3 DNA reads TGTGCCAGCAGCGTAGGGTCAGGCCATTCACCCCTCCACTTT. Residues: CASSVGSGHSPLHF.

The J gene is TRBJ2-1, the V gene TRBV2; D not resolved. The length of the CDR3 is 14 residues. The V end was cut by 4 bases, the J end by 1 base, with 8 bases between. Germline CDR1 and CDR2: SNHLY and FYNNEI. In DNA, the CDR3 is TGTGCCAGCAGTGCTAGAGCATCCTACAATGAGCAGTTCTTC. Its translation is CASSARASYNEQFF.

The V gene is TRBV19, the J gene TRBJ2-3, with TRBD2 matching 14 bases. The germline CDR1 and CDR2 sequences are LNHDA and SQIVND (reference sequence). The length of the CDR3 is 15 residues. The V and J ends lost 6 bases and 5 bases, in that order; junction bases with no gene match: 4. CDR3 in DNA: TGTGCCAGTAGACCGGGACTAGCGGGAGTAGATACGCAGTATTTT. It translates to CASRPGLAGVDTQYF. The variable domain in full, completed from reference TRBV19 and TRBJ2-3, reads DGGITQSPKYLFRKEGQNVTLSCEQNLNHDAMYWYRQDPGQGLRLIYYSQIVNDFQKGDIAEGYSVSREKKESFPLTVTSAQKNPTAFYLCASRPGLAGVDTQYFGPGTRLTVL.

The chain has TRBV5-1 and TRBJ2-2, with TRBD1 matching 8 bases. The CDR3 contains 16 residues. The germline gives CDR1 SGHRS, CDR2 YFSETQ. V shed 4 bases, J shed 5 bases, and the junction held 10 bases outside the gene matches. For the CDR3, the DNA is TGCGCCAGCAGCGACCCTGACAGGGGAGGAACCGGGGAGCTGTTTTTT. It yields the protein CASSDPDRGGTGELFF.

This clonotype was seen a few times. The CDR3 DNA is TGCGCCAGCAGCTCTCACCGGGGCGGCAGGAGCACAGATACGCAGTATTTT. Protein: CASSSHRGGRSTDTQYF. The V gene is TRBV5-1, the J gene TRBJ2-3; D tentatively fits TRBD1 or TRBD2 (5 bases each). The ends were cut back, 3 bases at V and 0 bases at J, with 17 bases in the middle. The germline V gene encodes CDR1 SGHRS and CDR2 YFSETQ. CDR3 length: 17 amino acids.

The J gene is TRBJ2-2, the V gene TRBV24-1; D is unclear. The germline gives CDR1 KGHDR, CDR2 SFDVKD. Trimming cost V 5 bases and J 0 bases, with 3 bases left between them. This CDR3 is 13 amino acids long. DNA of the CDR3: TGTGCCACCAGTGTTCCGAACACCGGGGAGCTGTTTTTT. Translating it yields CATSVPNTGELFF.

CDR3 sequence (DNA): TGCGCCAGCAGCCGCGACTCCCGGGACAGAATTTACAATGAGCAGTTCTTC. It specifies CASSRDSRDRIYNEQFF. The genes are TRBV4-3 and TRBJ2-1, with TRBD1 identical over 7 bases. CDR1 and CDR2 from the germline V gene are LGHNA and YSLEER. CDR3 length: 17 residues. With 4 bases clipped from V and 4 bases from J, the junction kept 13 bases outside the gene matches.

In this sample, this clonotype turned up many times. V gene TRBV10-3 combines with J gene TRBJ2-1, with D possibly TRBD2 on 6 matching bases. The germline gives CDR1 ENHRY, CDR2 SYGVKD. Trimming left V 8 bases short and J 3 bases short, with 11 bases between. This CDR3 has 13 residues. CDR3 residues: CAIRDSNYNEQFF. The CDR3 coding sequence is TGTGCCATCCGGGACTCGAACTACAATGAGCAGTTCTTC.

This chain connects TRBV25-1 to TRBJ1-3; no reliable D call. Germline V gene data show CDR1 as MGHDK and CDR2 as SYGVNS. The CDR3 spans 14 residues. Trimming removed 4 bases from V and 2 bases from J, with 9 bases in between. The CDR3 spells CASSGRGAGNTIYF. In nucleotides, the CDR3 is TGTGCCAGCAGTGGGCGGGGAGCTGGAAACACCATATATTTT. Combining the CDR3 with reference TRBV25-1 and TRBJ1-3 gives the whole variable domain EADIYQTPRYLVIGTGKKITLECSQTMGHDKMYWYQQDPGMELHLIHYSYGVNSTEKGDLSSESTVSRIRTEHFPLTLESARPSHTSQYLCASSGRGAGNTIYFGEGSWLTVV.

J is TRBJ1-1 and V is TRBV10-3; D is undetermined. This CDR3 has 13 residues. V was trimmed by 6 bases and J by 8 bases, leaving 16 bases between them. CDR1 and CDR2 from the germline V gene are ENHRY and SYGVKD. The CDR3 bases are TGTGCCATCAGGGCCTACGATTTGGGGGAAGCTTTCTTT. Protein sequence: CAIRAYDLGEAFF.

The DNA of the CDR3 is TGTGCCAGCAGCGGACAGGGTGATGGCTACACCTTC. It translates to CASSGQGDGYTF. The V gene is TRBV6-2 or TRBV6-3, the J gene TRBJ1-2; 8 nucleotides align to TRBD1. Germline loops: CDR1 MNHEY, CDR2 SVGEGT. V was pared by 6 bases and J by 6 bases, with 3 bases of the junction left unmatched. The CDR3 is 12 amino acids.

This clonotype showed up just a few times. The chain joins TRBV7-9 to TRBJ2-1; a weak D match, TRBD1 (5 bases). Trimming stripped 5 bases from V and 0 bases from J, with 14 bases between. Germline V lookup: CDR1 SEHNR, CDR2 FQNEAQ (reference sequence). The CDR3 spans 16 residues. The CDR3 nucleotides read TGTGCCAGCAGCGGGCACAGGTCCAGCTCCTACAATGAGCAGTTCTTC. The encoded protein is CASSGHRSSSYNEQFF.

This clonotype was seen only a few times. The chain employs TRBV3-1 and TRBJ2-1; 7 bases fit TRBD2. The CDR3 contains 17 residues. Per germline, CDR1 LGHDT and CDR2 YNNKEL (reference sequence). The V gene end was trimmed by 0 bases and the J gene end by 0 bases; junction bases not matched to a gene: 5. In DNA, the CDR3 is TGTGCCAGCAGCCAAGATCTCGGGGGGTCCTCCTACAATGAGCAGTTCTTC. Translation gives CASSQDLGGSSYNEQFF.

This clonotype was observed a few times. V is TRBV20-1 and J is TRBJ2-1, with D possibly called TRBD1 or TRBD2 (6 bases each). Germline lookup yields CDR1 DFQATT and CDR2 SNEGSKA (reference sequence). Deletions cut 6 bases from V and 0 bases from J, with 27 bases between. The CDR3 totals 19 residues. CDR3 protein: CSAVTHPGALGSSYNEQFF. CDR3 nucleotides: TGCAGTGCCGTTACACACCCGGGGGCGCTAGGCAGCTCCTACAATGAGCAGTTCTTC.

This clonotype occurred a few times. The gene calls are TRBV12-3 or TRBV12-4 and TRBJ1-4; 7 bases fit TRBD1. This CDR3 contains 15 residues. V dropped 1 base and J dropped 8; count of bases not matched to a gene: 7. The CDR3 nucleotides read TGTGCCAGCAGTTTAGTTGAGGGGGCGGGCGAAAAACTGTTTTTT. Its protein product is CASSLVEGAGEKLFF.

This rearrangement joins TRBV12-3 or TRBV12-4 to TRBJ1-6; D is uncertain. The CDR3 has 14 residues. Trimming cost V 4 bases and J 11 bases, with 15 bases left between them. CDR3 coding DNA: TGTGCCAGCAGTTCACAACTGGGCCCGACACCCCTCCACTTT. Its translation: CASSSQLGPTPLHF.

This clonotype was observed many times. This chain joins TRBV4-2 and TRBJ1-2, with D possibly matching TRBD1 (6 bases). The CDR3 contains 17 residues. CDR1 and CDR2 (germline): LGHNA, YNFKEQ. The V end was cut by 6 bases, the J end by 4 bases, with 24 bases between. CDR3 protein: CASSPIAGGAKSYGYTF. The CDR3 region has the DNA TGTGCCAGCAGTCCAATCGCCGGGGGCGCGAAGAGCTATGGCTACACCTTC.

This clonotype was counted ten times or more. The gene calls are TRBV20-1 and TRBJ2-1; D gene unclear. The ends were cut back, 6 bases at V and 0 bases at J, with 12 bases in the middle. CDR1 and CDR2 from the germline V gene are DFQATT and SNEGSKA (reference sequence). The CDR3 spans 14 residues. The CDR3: CSAIPRRSYNEQFF. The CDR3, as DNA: TGCAGTGCAATCCCGAGGCGCTCCTACAATGAGCAGTTCTTC.

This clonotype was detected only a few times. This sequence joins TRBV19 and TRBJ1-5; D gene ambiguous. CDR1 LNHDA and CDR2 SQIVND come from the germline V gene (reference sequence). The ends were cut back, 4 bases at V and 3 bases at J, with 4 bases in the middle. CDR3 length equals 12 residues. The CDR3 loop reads CASSTYNQPQHF. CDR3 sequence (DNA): TGTGCCAGTAGTACCTACAATCAGCCCCAGCATTTT.

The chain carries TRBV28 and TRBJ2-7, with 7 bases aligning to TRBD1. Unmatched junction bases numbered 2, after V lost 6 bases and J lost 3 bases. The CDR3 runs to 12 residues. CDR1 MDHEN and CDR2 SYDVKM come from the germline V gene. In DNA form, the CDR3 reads TGTGCCAGCAGGACAGGGAACTACGAGCAGTACTTC. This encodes CASRTGNYEQYF.

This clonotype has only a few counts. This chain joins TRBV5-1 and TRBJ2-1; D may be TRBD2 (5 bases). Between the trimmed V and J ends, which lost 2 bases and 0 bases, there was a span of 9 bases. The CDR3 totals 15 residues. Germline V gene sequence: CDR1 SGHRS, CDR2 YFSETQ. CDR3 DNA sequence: TGCGCCAGCAGCTTAGCGGATGACTCCTACAATGAGCAGTTCTTC. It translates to CASSLADDSYNEQFF.

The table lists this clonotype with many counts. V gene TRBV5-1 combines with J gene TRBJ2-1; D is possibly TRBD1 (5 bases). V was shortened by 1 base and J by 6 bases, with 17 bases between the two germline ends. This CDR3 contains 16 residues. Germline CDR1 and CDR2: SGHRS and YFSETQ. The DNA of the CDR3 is TGCGCCAGCAGCTTGCTGCAGGGAAGGAATAGCAATGAGCAGTTCTTC. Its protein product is CASSLLQGRNSNEQFF.

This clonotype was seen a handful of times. In nucleotides, the CDR3 is TGCGCCAGCAGCCAAGAAATAGCGGGGACGAATGAGCAGTTCTTC. This codes for CASSQEIAGTNEQFF. V is TRBV4-3 and J is TRBJ2-1; TRBD2 aligns across 8 bases. This CDR3 has 15 residues. Germline V gene sequence: CDR1 LGHNA, CDR2 YSLEER. Trimming took 0 bases from V and 7 from J; bases not matched to a gene: 5.

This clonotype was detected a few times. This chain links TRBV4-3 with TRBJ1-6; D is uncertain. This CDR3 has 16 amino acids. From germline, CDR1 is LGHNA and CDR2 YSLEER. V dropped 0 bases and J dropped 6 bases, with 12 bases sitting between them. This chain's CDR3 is CASSQESAEANSPLHF. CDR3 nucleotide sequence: TGCGCCAGCAGCCAAGAGTCGGCAGAAGCTAATTCACCCCTCCACTTT.

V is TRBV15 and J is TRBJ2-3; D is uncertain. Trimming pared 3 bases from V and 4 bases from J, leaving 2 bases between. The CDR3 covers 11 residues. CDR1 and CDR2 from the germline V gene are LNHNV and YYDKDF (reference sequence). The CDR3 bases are TGTGCCACCAGCAGTCCAGATACGCAGTATTTT. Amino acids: CATSSPDTQYF.